This T cell receptor (beta chain) derives from a study of cytomegalovirus exposure and HLA in healthy donors. The study ran its PCR with 60 Vbeta and 13 Jbeta primers. Sequencing used immunoSEQ multiplex PCR; TCRdb keeps in-frame clones, though not all of them. This table has about 100,000 clones, 65% to 85% appearing once. CDR3 length equals 15 residues. Germline V gives CDR1 MNHEY, CDR2 SMNVEV (reference sequence). V shed 3 bases and J shed 1 base, with 10 bases lying between them. Material for sequencing was PBMCs. This sequence joins TRBV27 and TRBJ2-1, with a weak D call TRBD1 (5 bases). This TCR was sampled from a man in his fifties in good health and CMV-seronegative. CDR3 residues: CASSFGAMSYNEQFF. The CDR3 DNA sequence: TGTGCCAGCAGTTTTGGGGCTATGTCCTACAATGAGCAGTTCTTC.